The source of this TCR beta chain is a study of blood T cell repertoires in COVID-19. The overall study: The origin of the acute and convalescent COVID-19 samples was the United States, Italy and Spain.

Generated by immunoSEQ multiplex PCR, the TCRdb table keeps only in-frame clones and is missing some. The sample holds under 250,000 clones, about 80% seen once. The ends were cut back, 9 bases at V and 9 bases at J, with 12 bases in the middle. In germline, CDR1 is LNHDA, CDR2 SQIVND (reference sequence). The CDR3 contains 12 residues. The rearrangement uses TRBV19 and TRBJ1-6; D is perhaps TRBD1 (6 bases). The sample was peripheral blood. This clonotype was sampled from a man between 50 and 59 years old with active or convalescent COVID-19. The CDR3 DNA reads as TGTGCCAGCACAGGGCCGGGTTCACCCCTCCACTTT. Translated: CASTGPGSPLHF.